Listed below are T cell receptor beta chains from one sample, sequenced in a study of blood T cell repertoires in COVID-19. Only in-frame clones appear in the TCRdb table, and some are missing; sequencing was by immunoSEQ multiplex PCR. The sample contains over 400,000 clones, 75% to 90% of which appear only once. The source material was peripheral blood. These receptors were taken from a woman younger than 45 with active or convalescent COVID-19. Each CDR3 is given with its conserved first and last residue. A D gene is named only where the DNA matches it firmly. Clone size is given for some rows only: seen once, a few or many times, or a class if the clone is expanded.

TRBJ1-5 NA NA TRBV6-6 CASSPSDQPQHF TGTGCCAGCAGTCCCTCTGATCAGCCCCAGCATTTT
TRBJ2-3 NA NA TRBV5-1 CASSLSGDRTDTQYF TGCGCCAGCAGCTTGTCAGGGGATCGCACAGATACGCAGTATTTT
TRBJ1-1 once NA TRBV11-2 CASSIQQGFTEAFF TGTGCCAGCAGCATTCAACAGGGTTTCACTGAAGCTTTCTTT
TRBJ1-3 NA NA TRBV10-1 CASSPDSISGNTIYF TGCGCCAGCAGTCCGGACAGCATCTCTGGAAACACCATATATTTT
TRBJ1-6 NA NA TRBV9 CASSVGHRGGDSPLHF TGTGCCAGCAGCGTAGGTCACAGAGGAGGGGATTCACCCCTCCACTTT
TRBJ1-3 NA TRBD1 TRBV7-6 CASSLGDRGLVGNTIYF TGTGCCAGCAGCTTAGGGGACAGGGGATTAGTTGGAAACACCATATATTTT
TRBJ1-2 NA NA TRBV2 CASRRGPGTQDYGYTF TGTGCCAGCAGAAGGGGACCGGGGACTCAAGACTATGGCTACACCTTC
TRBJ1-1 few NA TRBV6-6 CASSLTGGRSTEAFF TGTGCCAGCAGTTTGACAGGTGGGAGAAGCACTGAAGCTTTCTTT
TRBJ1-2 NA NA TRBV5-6 CASSLVTGIGGYTF TGTGCCAGCAGCTTGGTTACGGGTATCGGGGGCTACACCTTC
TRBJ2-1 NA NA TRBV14 CASSQIWAGGFNEQFF TGTGCCAGCAGCCAAATTTGGGCAGGGGGGTTCAATGAGCAGTTCTTC
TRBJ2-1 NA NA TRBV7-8 CASSLATGHYNEQFF TGTGCCAGCAGCTTAGCAACGGGACACTACAATGAGCAGTTCTTC
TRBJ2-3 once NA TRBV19 CATQNRALPDTQYF TGTGCCACCCAAAACAGGGCCTTGCCAGATACGCAGTATTTT
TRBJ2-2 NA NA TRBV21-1 CASSKEARGRNTGELFF TGTGCCAGCAGCAAAGAGGCCAGGGGACGAAACACCGGGGAGCTGTTTTTT
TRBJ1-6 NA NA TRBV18 CASSDGNNSPLHF TGTGCCAGCTCAGACGGGAATAATTCACCCCTCCACTTT
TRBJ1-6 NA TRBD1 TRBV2 CASRTGVSGNSPLHF TGTGCCAGCAGGACAGGGGTCAGTGGTAATTCACCCCTCCACTTT
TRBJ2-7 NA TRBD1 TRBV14 CASSQPGQGIGYEQYF TGTGCCAGCAGCCAACCCGGACAGGGCATTGGCTACGAGCAGTACTTC
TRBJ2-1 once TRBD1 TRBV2 CASTHALGQGARNEQFF TGTGCCAGCACTCACGCCCTCGGGCAGGGGGCGCGCAATGAGCAGTTCTTC
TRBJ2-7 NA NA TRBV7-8 CASRPDRSGYYEQYF TGTGCCAGCAGACCCGACAGATCTGGTTACTACGAGCAGTACTTC
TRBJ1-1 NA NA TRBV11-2 CASSSRFRDTEAFF TGTGCCAGCAGCTCCCGTTTCCGGGACACTGAAGCTTTCTTT
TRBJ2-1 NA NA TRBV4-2 CASSQAAGSDEQFF TGTGCCAGCAGCCAAGCTGCCGGGAGCGATGAGCAGTTCTTC
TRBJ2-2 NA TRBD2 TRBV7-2 CASSLGGLAGTGELFF TGTGCCAGCAGCTTAGGGGGACTAGCGGGAACCGGGGAGCTGTTTTTT
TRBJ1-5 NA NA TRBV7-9 CASSLDQGSYSNQPQHF TGTGCCAGCAGCTTAGATCAGGGATCTTATAGCAATCAGCCCCAGCATTTT
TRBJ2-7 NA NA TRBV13 CASSFLELPEQYF TGTGCCAGCAGCTTTCTAGAGCTCCCCGAGCAGTACTTC
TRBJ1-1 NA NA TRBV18 CASSPRRVIYTEAFF TGTGCCAGCTCACCACGTCGGGTTATATACACTGAAGCTTTCTTT
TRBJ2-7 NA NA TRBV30 CAWSPLSSYEQYF TGTGCCTGGAGTCCGCTTAGCTCCTACGAGCAGTACTTC
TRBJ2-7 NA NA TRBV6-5 CASTPGIYLSYEQYF TGTGCCAGCACCCCGGGGATCTACCTGTCCTACGAGCAGTACTTC
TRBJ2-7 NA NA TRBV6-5 CASSSLGGREQYF TGTGCCAGCAGCTCTCTCGGGGGACGCGAGCAGTACTTC
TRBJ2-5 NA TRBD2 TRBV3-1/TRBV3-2 CASSRGPGGQETQYF TGTGCCAGCAGCCGTGGTCCGGGAGGACAAGAGACCCAGTACTTC
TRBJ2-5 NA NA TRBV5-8 CASSFSGSQETQYF TGTGCCAGCAGCTTTTCGGGTAGCCAAGAGACCCAGTACTTC
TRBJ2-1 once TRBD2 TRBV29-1 CSAPPSGSSYNEQFF TGCAGCGCCCCCCCTAGCGGGAGTTCCTACAATGAGCAGTTCTTC
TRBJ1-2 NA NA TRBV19 CASSIEVNRVLKDGYTF TGTGCCAGTAGTATAGAGGTCAACAGGGTATTGAAGGATGGCTACACCTTC
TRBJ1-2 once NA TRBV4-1 CASSQVHRNYGYTF TGCGCCAGCAGCCAAGTCCACAGAAACTATGGCTACACCTTC
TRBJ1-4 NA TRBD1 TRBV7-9 CASSLVGQPEKLFF TGTGCCAGCAGCTTAGTGGGACAGCCTGAAAAACTGTTTTTT
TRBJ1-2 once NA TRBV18 CASSPDWDGYTF TGTGCCAGCTCACCGGACTGGGATGGCTACACCTTC
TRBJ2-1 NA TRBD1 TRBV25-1 CASSEKGQAPYNEQFF TGTGCCAGCAGTGAAAAGGGACAGGCCCCCTACAATGAGCAGTTCTTC
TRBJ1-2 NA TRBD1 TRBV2 CASSNGQGINYGYTF TGTGCCAGCAGTAATGGACAGGGGATTAACTATGGCTACACCTTC
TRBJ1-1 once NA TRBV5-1 CASSSTGNTEAFF TGCGCCAGCAGCTCGACAGGGAACACTGAAGCTTTCTTT
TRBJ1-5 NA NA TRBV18 CASSPHKNQPQHF TGTGCCAGCTCACCACACAAGAATCAGCCCCAGCATTTT
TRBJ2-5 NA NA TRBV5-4 CASSTVAQETQYF TGTGCCAGCAGTACGGTAGCCCAAGAGACCCAGTACTTC
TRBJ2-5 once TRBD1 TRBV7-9 CASSQFLDRMQETQYF TGTGCCAGCAGCCAATTTTTGGACAGGATGCAAGAGACCCAGTACTTC
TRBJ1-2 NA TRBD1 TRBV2 CASGQGAYGYTF TGTGCCAGCGGGCAGGGGGCCTATGGCTACACCTTC
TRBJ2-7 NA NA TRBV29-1 CSVGRQGNEQYF TGCAGCGTTGGCCGGCAGGGGAACGAGCAGTACTTC
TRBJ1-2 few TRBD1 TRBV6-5 CASSWNGQDYYGYTF TGTGCCAGCAGTTGGAATGGACAGGACTACTATGGCTACACCTTC
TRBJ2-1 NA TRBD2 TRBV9 CASSGTSGAYNEQFF TGTGCCAGCAGCGGAACTAGCGGGGCATACAATGAGCAGTTCTTC
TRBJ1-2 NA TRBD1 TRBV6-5 CASSYSGDRAGDGYTF TGTGCCAGCAGTTACTCGGGGGACAGGGCGGGGGATGGCTACACCTTC
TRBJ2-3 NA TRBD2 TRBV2 CASSGLAGGTDTQYF TGTGCCAGCAGCGGACTAGCGGGGGGAACAGATACGCAGTATTTT
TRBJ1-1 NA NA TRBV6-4 CASSVRENTEAFF TGTGCCAGCAGTGTGCGGGAGAACACTGAAGCTTTCTTT
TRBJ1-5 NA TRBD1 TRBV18 CASSPGQGSGQPQHF TGTGCCAGCTCACCGGGACAGGGGTCCGGACAGCCCCAGCATTTT
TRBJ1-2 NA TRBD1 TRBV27 CASSFERTGGFYGYTF TGTGCCAGCAGTTTCGAAAGGACAGGGGGTTTCTATGGCTACACCTTC
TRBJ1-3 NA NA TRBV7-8 CASSLGQGATGNTIYF TGTGCCAGCAGCTTAGGACAAGGGGCCACTGGAAACACCATATATTTT
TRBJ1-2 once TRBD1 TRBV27 CASSPRTGLYGYTF TGTGCCAGCAGTCCGCGGACAGGGCTTTATGGCTACACCTTC
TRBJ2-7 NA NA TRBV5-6 CASSLAGRYSYEQYF TGTGCCAGCAGCTTAGCGGGTCGTTACTCCTACGAGCAGTACTTC
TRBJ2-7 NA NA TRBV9 CASSGIQGYEQYF TGTGCCAGCAGCGGAATCCAGGGCTACGAGCAGTACTTC
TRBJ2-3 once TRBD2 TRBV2 CASRPSGGTDTQYF TGTGCCAGCAGGCCTAGCGGGGGCACAGATACGCAGTATTTT
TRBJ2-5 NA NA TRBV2 CASSGGRRSQETQYF TGTGCCAGCAGTGGGGGAAGGAGGTCCCAAGAGACCCAGTACTTC
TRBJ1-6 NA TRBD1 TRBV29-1 CSVEGGRTGDVKSPLHF TGCAGCGTTGAGGGGGGAAGGACAGGGGATGTGAAGTCACCCCTCCACTTT